This is a list of T cell receptor beta chains from one sample in a study of blood T cell repertoires in COVID-19. TCRdb's table, derived via immunoSEQ multiplex PCR, lists solely in-frame clones and lacks some. The table lists 68,000 or so clones, about nine tenths of them singletons. The specimen was peripheral blood. The receptors originated from a young man with acute or convalescent COVID-19. Each CDR3 is given with its conserved first and last residue. A D gene is named only where the DNA matches it firmly. The listing skips clone size in some rows; elsewhere it reads once, few, many or a size class.

TRBD2	.	TRBV13	TRBJ2-1	CASSAGTSAGHEQFF	TGTGCCAGCAGCGCTGGGACTAGCGCCGGCCATGAGCAGTTCTTC
.	few	TRBV10-3	TRBJ2-1	CAGGPQLNEQFF	TGTGCCGGAGGGCCTCAACTCAATGAGCAGTTCTTC
.	.	TRBV11-2	TRBJ2-7	CASSSVSTVQYF	TGTGCCAGCAGCTCGGTATCGACAGTGCAGTACTTC
TRBD2	few	TRBV9	TRBJ2-7	CASSAGLAGIEQYF	TGTGCCAGCAGCGCGGGACTAGCGGGAATCGAGCAGTACTTC
.	.	TRBV24-1	TRBJ2-7	CATSRPWASYEQYF	TGTGCCACCAGTAGGCCTTGGGCTTCCTACGAGCAGTACTTC
.	.	TRBV7-2	TRBJ2-3	CASSPYYSSTDTQYF	TGTGCCAGCAGCCCCTACTACTCTAGCACAGATACGCAGTATTTT
TRBD2	.	TRBV27	TRBJ2-1	CASSFGLAGQQFF	TGTGCCAGCAGCTTTGGACTAGCGGGACAGCAGTTCTTC
TRBD1	few	TRBV6-2/TRBV6-3	TRBJ1-6	CASSYRGQGNTPLHF	TGTGCCAGCAGTTACCGCGGACAGGGGAATACACCCCTCCACTTT
.	.	TRBV9	TRBJ1-2	CASSDRLSYGYTF	TGTGCCAGCAGCGACAGGCTAAGCTATGGCTACACCTTC
.	.	TRBV15	TRBJ2-5	CATSRGAPEKAQYF	TGTGCCACCAGCAGAGGGGCTCCCGAAAAGGCCCAGTACTTC
.	.	TRBV4-1	TRBJ1-6	CASSLRVLGGASNSPLHF	TGCGCCAGCAGCCTCCGCGTTCTGGGCGGGGCCAGCAATTCACCCCTCCACTTT
TRBD1	.	TRBV10-3	TRBJ2-7	CAIGPETGTGEQYF	TGTGCCATCGGACCAGAGACAGGGACCGGCGAGCAGTACTTC
.	.	TRBV6-5	TRBJ1-4	CAAGLDPAEKLFF	TGTGCCGCGGGCCTAGACCCGGCGGAAAAACTGTTTTTT
TRBD1	.	TRBV30	TRBJ2-6	CAWGQALAGANVLTF	TGTGCCTGGGGACAGGCTTTAGCTGGGGCCAACGTCCTGACTTTC
.	.	TRBV10-3	TRBJ1-2	CAISGDSANYGYTF	TGTGCCATCAGTGGGGACTCAGCTAACTATGGCTACACCTTC
.	.	TRBV19	TRBJ1-4	CASRLVNEKLFF	TGTGCCAGTCGACTCGTTAATGAAAAACTGTTTTTT
TRBD2	.	TRBV27	TRBJ2-7	CASSPTAGVRYEQYF	TGTGCCAGCAGTCCCACAGCGGGAGTGAGATACGAGCAGTACTTC
TRBD2	.	TRBV6-2/TRBV6-3	TRBJ2-1	CASSLRLAGAGEQFF	TGTGCCAGCAGCCTTAGACTAGCGGGTGCAGGGGAGCAGTTCTTC
.	once	TRBV6-6	TRBJ1-1	CASTSRQGNTEAFF	TGTGCCAGCACGTCGCGTCAGGGGAACACTGAAGCTTTCTTT
TRBD1	.	TRBV27	TRBJ2-3	CASSSREGAVDTQYF	TGTGCCAGCAGTTCCCGCGAGGGGGCAGTGGATACGCAGTATTTT
TRBD1	.	TRBV7-6	TRBJ2-2	CASSPTGTGVGELFF	TGTGCCAGCAGCCCTACCGGGACAGGGGTCGGGGAGCTGTTTTTT
TRBD2	few	TRBV2	TRBJ2-1	CASSTGLVVSDEQFF	TGTGCCAGCAGTACGGGACTAGTGGTGTCCGATGAGCAGTTCTTC
.	.	TRBV6-2/TRBV6-3	TRBJ2-7	CASSYSTYEQYF	TGTGCCAGCAGTTACTCGACTTACGAGCAGTACTTC
.	.	TRBV27	TRBJ2-7	CASSLTGSPYEQYF	TGTGCCAGCAGTCTCACAGGGTCCCCCTACGAGCAGTACTTC
.	.	TRBV30	TRBJ2-7	CAWSRSYEQYF	TGTGCCTGGAGTAGGAGTTACGAGCAGTACTTC
.	once	TRBV2	TRBJ2-7	CASSAVPLGEQYF	TGTGCCAGCAGTGCAGTTCCTCTCGGGGAGCAGTACTTC
.	few	TRBV7-9	TRBJ1-5	CASSLVAGLEQPQHF	TGTGCCAGCAGCTTAGTGGCAGGGCTAGAGCAGCCCCAGCATTTT
.	.	TRBV28	TRBJ2-7	CASRLLYEQYF	TGTGCCAGCAGATTACTCTACGAGCAGTACTTC
.	.	TRBV9	TRBJ2-1	CASSGSGDSRHEQFF	TGTGCCAGCAGCGGTTCCGGGGACTCCCGACATGAGCAGTTCTTC
.	.	TRBV6-4	TRBJ2-2	CASSVGEAGTGELFF	TGTGCCAGCAGTGTGGGGGAGGCCGGCACCGGGGAGCTGTTTTTT
TRBD1	.	TRBV28	TRBJ2-3	CASTSGQGGARSTQYF	TGTGCCAGCACCTCTGGACAGGGGGGGGCCAGATCAACGCAGTATTTT
.	few	TRBV4-2	TRBJ2-2	CASSQESLNTGELFF	TGTGCCAGCAGCCAAGAGTCCTTGAACACCGGGGAGCTGTTTTTT
.	.	TRBV27	TRBJ1-3	CASSRRTAVGNTIYF	TGTGCCAGCAGTAGAAGGACAGCGGTGGGAAACACCATATATTTT
TRBD1	.	TRBV5-1	TRBJ2-4	CASSLGTGGELDIQYF	TGCGCCAGCAGCTTGGGGACAGGGGGCGAGTTGGACATTCAGTACTTC
TRBD2	.	TRBV6-5	TRBJ2-5	CASRLAGGGETQYF	TGTGCCAGCAGGCTAGCGGGGGGTGGGGAGACCCAGTACTTC
.	.	TRBV4-2	TRBJ1-1	CASSQEQQELMNTEAFF	TGTGCCAGCAGCCAAGAACAACAGGAATTAATGAACACTGAAGCTTTCTTT